This entry lists 21 T cell receptor beta chains sequenced from one sample in a study of CD8 T cells in Susac syndrome. It was with random hexamers that 0.5 to 1 ug RNA was reverse transcribed. TCRdb passed the immunoSEQ multiplex PCR reads through MiXCR, listing each CDR3 protein once. Of over 150,000 distinct CDR3 sequences listed, 80% to 95% are singletons. Sequenced material: CD4+ T cells from PBMCs. These receptors all stem from a human donor with multiple sclerosis.

The rearrangement links TRBV28 to TRBJ1-1; 9 bases align to TRBD1. Trimming cost V 4 bases and J 3 bases; bases outside gene matches: 6. This CDR3 has 15 residues. Germline CDR1 and CDR2: MDHEN and SYDVKM. The CDR3 DNA reads as TGTGCCAGCAGTTCACAGGGGGCAGGGGACACTGAAGCTTTCTTT. This encodes CASSSQGAGDTEAFF.

The chain uses TRBV12-3 or TRBV12-4 and TRBJ1-5, with D possibly matching TRBD1 (5 bases). V was cut by 5 bases and J by 15 bases, with 17 bases left in between. The CDR3 consists of 12 residues. DNA for the CDR3: TGTGCCAGCAGTCAAACGGCCGGGGCTGCGCATTTT. Its protein product is CASSQTAGAAHF.

The chain joins TRBV11-1 to TRBJ2-2; no firm D call. This CDR3 is 14 amino acids long. Trimming took 7 bases from V and 6 from J, leaving 15 bases between them. The V gene's germline CDR1 is SGHAT and CDR2 FQDESV (reference sequence). The CDR3 spells CASTQRPGAGELFF. The CDR3 DNA reads as TGTGCCAGCACCCAACGTCCGGGCGCCGGGGAGCTGTTTTTT.

The chain uses TRBV29-1 and TRBJ2-3; D ambiguous. The CDR3 is 13 amino acids. Trimming stripped 8 bases from V and 0 bases from J, with 12 bases between. CDR1 and CDR2 (germline): SQVTM, ANQGSEA. DNA for the CDR3: TGCAGCACCACTTCGGCTAGCACAGATACGCAGTATTTT. Translation: CSTTSASTDTQYF.

This clonotype was observed a single time. The V call is TRBV20-1, the J call TRBJ2-1; 8 bases are shared with TRBD1. This CDR3 comprises 17 residues. Germline V gives CDR1 DFQATT, CDR2 SNEGSKA (reference sequence). Trimming cost V 4 bases and J 5 bases; bases outside gene matches: 16. This CDR3 is CSATTPRTGYGHNEQFF. CDR3 bases: TGCAGTGCTACCACTCCTCGGACAGGGTATGGCCACAATGAGCAGTTCTTC.

This clonotype was recorded only once. J is TRBJ2-1 and V is TRBV7-2; the D is unclear. CDR1 SGHTA and CDR2 FQGNSA come from the germline V gene. CDR3 length equals 13 residues. V was cut by 4 bases and J by 8 bases, with 12 bases left in between. The CDR3, as DNA: TGTGCCAGCAGCTCTCCTTATGATGATGAGCAGTTCTTC. Amino acids: CASSSPYDDEQFF.

This clonotype was detected once. The genes are TRBV4-2 and TRBJ1-5; 9 bases are shared with TRBD1. From germline, CDR1 is LGHNA and CDR2 YNFKEQ. Germline trimming cut 0 bases from V and 7 bases from J; bases unmatched to any gene: 4. This CDR3 comprises 15 residues. CDR3 nucleotides: TGTGCCAGCAGCCAAGAAGGGACAGGGACCCAGCCCCAGCATTTT. This sequence encodes CASSQEGTGTQPQHF.

This clonotype is a singleton in its sample. The chain joins TRBV28 to TRBJ2-7, with D possibly being TRBD1 (5 bases). The V end lost 7 bases, the J end lost 0 bases, and 16 bases lay between the germline ends. The CDR3 length is 15 residues. CDR1 MDHEN and CDR2 SYDVKM come from the germline V gene. The CDR3: CASTRQGGISYEQYF. The CDR3 bases are TGTGCCAGCACCCGGCAGGGTGGAATCTCCTACGAGCAGTACTTC.

The V and J genes are TRBV4-3 and TRBJ1-2; 7 nucleotides agree with TRBD1. The CDR3 is 15 amino acids. After removal of 4 bases from V and 3 bases from J, the junction contained 8 bases not matched to a gene. Germline values: CDR1 LGHNA, CDR2 YSLEER. CDR3 residues: CASSLETGQYYGYTF. The CDR3 DNA reads TGCGCCAGCAGCCTAGAAACGGGACAGTACTATGGCTACACCTTC.

The chain links TRBV4-3 to TRBJ2-1; 10 bases fit TRBD2. CDR3 length: 16 residues. Germline values: CDR1 LGHNA, CDR2 YSLEER. V lost 0 bases and J lost 2; bases outside the gene matches: 1. The CDR3 DNA sequence: TGCGCCAGCAGCCAAGAAGCGGGAGGGCCCTACAATGAGCAGTTCTTC. It specifies CASSQEAGGPYNEQFF.

This chain connects TRBV12-3 or TRBV12-4 to TRBJ1-1; possibly TRBD1 for D (6 bases). The V end lost 4 bases, the J end lost 2 bases, and 17 bases lay between the germline ends. The CDR3 extends over 16 amino acids. The CDR3 DNA sequence: TGTGCCAGCAGTTATCTATGGACAGCTCGTAACACTGAAGCTTTCTTT. Its protein is CASSYLWTARNTEAFF.

This chain joins TRBV5-6 and TRBJ2-1, with 9 bases identical to TRBD2. The CDR3 length is 16 residues. The J segment lost 7 bases and the V segment lost 0 bases, leaving 8 bases of the junction unmatched. Germline V gives CDR1 SGHDT, CDR2 YYEEEE. The CDR3 is CASSLESGGWRNEQFF. For the CDR3, the DNA is TGTGCCAGCAGCTTGGAAAGCGGGGGGTGGAGGAATGAGCAGTTCTTC.

The rearrangement joins TRBV7-2 to TRBJ2-1, with a weak D call TRBD1 (6 bases). Germline CDR1 is SGHTA and CDR2 is FQGNSA. The CDR3 has 18 residues. Trimming cost V 5 bases and J 4 bases, with 24 bases left between them. The CDR3: CASSPRTGQDWRYNEQFF. The DNA for the CDR3 is TGTGCCAGCAGCCCGCGAACGGGACAAGACTGGAGATACAATGAGCAGTTCTTC.

Remarks on this clonotype: One junction end does not reproduce the germline sequence, and a read error may be involved. The chain recombines TRBV7-9 with TRBJ2-7; D not certain. CDR3 size: 13 residues. The germline V gene encodes CDR1 SEHNR and CDR2 FQNEAQ (reference sequence). CDR3 sequence reads: CASRLESSYEQYF. Here the CDR3 DNA reads TGTGCCAGCAGATTAGAGAGCTCCTACGAGCAGTACTTC.

The genes are TRBV6-2 or TRBV6-3 and TRBJ1-2; 10 bases agree with TRBD1. The CDR3 runs 16 residues. The germline V gene encodes CDR1 MNHEY and CDR2 SVGEGT. With 6 bases clipped from V and 8 bases from J, the junction kept 15 bases outside the gene matches. The chain's CDR3 is CASSQPAWTGGIGYTF. The CDR3 nucleotides read TGTGCCAGCAGCCAGCCAGCTTGGACAGGGGGGATCGGCTACACCTTC.

The chain recombines TRBV28 with TRBJ2-5; 8 bases line up with TRBD1. This CDR3 has 12 residues. V trimming: 6 bases; J trimming: 4 bases; junction bases outside the gene matches: 1. Germline assignment: CDR1 MDHEN and CDR2 SYDVKM. For the CDR3, the DNA is TGTGCCAGCAGAACAGGGGGAGAGACCCAGTACTTC. Amino acid sequence: CASRTGGETQYF.

Only a few counts were recorded for this clonotype. V is TRBV18 and J is TRBJ2-5; D is perhaps TRBD2 (6 bases). From germline, CDR1 is KGHSH and CDR2 LQKENI. The CDR3 runs to 15 residues. The germline V and J ends were trimmed by 1 base and 0 bases, with 9 bases remaining between them. DNA for the CDR3: TGTGCCAGCTCACCACGGCGCGGGGACCAAGAGACCCAGTACTTC. This sequence encodes CASSPRRGDQETQYF.

The rearrangement joins TRBV24-1 to TRBJ2-2; D perhaps matches TRBD1 (6 bases). Trimming removed 3 bases from V and 2 bases from J, with 9 bases in between. There are 15 residues in the CDR3. Germline CDR1 is KGHDR and CDR2 is SFDVKD. CDR3 DNA sequence: TGTGCCACCAGTGATAGGGACACCAACACCGGGGAGCTGTTTTTT. It specifies CATSDRDTNTGELFF.

The chain has TRBV28 and TRBJ2-1, with TRBD2 identical over 10 bases. The CDR3 loop spans 15 amino acids. After removal of 3 bases from V and 10 bases from J, the junction contained 9 bases not matched to a gene. Germline CDR1 is MDHEN and CDR2 is SYDVKM. The CDR3 region is CASSFQARTSGEQFF. CDR3 nucleotides: TGTGCCAGCAGTTTTCAGGCGAGGACTAGCGGAGAGCAGTTCTTC.

The V gene is TRBV10-3, the J gene TRBJ2-2, with D uncertain. Germline V gene lookup returns CDR1 ENHRY and CDR2 SYGVKD. The CDR3 extends over 17 amino acids. V shed 1 base and J shed 0 bases, with 12 bases lying between them. The CDR3 spells CAISEWADNANTGELFF. CDR3 DNA sequence: TGTGCCATCAGTGAGTGGGCAGATAACGCGAACACCGGGGAGCTGTTTTTT.

V is TRBV7-9 and J is TRBJ2-4; D unclear. V gave up 4 bases and J gave up 1 base, with 14 bases separating them. CDR3 size: 16 residues. Germline loops: CDR1 SEHNR, CDR2 FQNEAQ (reference sequence). The CDR3: CASSSLVGGAKNIQYF. CDR3 coding DNA: TGTGCCAGCAGCTCCCTTGTTGGTGGGGCCAAAAACATTCAGTACTTC.